The clone carrying this T cell receptor beta chain appeared a few times. Its antigen is unidentified. V was clipped by 4 bases and J by 9 bases; unmatched bases: 6. Germline V lookup: CDR1 KGHDR, CDR2 SFDVKD. The CDR3 is 14 amino acids. These data originate in a study of identical twins. Overall study findings and caveats: For out-of-frame beta sequences, excess twin sharing was weaker. Fewer insertions marked abundant cord blood beta clonotypes; young adult naive trended weakly, memory not at all.

MiXCR was run by TCRdb on the 5' RACE reads, yielding one entry per CDR3 protein. There are 350,000 or so distinct CDR3 sequences in the sample; 7% to 9.5% occur only once, and roughly 9% lies in the top ten. The chain recombines TRBV24-1 with TRBJ2-1, with 9 bases identical to TRBD2. The sequenced sample consisted of naive T cells sorted from blood. This TCR came from a woman aged 45-65 years in good health. The CDR3 nucleotides are TGTGCCACCAGTGACCGCGGGACTAGCAGTGAGCAGTTCTTC. It is translated as CATSDRGTSSEQFF.